This TCR beta chain was profiled in a study of CD8 T cells in Susac syndrome. This clonotype was picked up one time. Germline loops: CDR1 MNHEY, CDR2 SMNVEV (reference sequence). V was clipped by 5 bases and J by 2 bases; unmatched bases: 4. The CDR3 totals 15 residues. An input of roughly 0.45 to 1 ug of RNA was subjected to reverse transcription using random hexamers. Amplification of TCR beta CDR3 by immunoSEQ multiplex PCR spanned 54 Vbeta and 13 Jbeta. A single record per CDR3 protein comes from TCRdb applying MiXCR to the immunoSEQ multiplex PCR reads. The repertoire holds under 85,000 distinct CDR3 sequences, with nearly 95% as singletons.

The clonotype originates from a human donor with Susac syndrome. The sequencing sample was made of CD8+ T cells from PBMCs. The rearrangement links TRBV27 to TRBJ2-2, with 8 bases aligning to TRBD1. CDR3 region: CASSPDRANTGELFF. DNA for the CDR3: TGTGCCAGCAGTCCGGACAGGGCTAACACCGGGGAGCTGTTTTTT.